There are many counts of the clone carrying this T cell receptor (beta chain). Its antigen is as yet unknown. Each 10 ml fresh peripheral blood draw supplied the PBMCs. TCR beta CDR3 regions were amplified from RNA transcripts. First-round RT-PCR targeting the TCR CDR3 was performed with the HTBI primer set. TCRdb called the multiplex PCR reads again in MiXCR, with one record for every CDR3 protein. The sample carries a few hundred thousand distinct CDR3 sequences, approximately 14% recorded once. This sample was taken from a study of T cells in Graves' hyperthyroidism and ophthalmopathy. Whole-study results and caveats: Ophthalmopathy, which appeared later, was predicted by the model a median roughly 6.5 months before onset.

The V segment lost 7 bases and the J segment 4 bases; nucleotides outside the gene matches: 9. This CDR3 spans 15 amino acids. The V gene's germline CDR1 is MNHEY and CDR2 SMNVEV (reference sequence). The chain links TRBV27 to TRBJ2-1; 8 bases match TRBD2. The sequence derives from a woman aged 30 to 39 with Graves' hyperthyroidism that later progressed to Graves' ophthalmopathy. The material sequenced was blood. Here the CDR3 DNA reads TGTGCCAGCACCCTTAGAGCGGGAGAGTACAATGAGCAGTTCTTC. Translated, it gives CASTLRAGEYNEQFF.